These 17 T cell receptor beta chains were all obtained from the same sample, sequenced in a study of vaccination and CD4 T cells after COVID-19. These TCRs' antigens remain unknown. Indicated treatment: approximately 10-day PBMC culture with coronavirus spike peptide pools or control peptides (ViraFEST assay). Once obtained from cultured CD4+ T cells, the DNA was sequenced using the Oncomine TCR Beta short-read assay. MiXCR, run by TCRdb on the PCR reads, gives a single entry per CDR3 protein. The table records approximately 11,000 distinct CDR3 sequences, approximately 61% of them present only once. The sample taken for sequencing was CD4+ T cells from blood, cultured in vitro. The receptors were sampled from a human donor who had recovered from COVID-19.

The rearrangement links TRBV7-9 to TRBJ2-5, with D unclear. This CDR3 has 14 residues. Trimming took 5 bases from V and 2 from J, leaving 12 bases between them. The V gene's germline CDR1 is SEHNR and CDR2 FQNEAQ (reference sequence). CDR3 region: CASSTRAQQETQYF. The CDR3 region has the DNA TGTGCCAGCAGCACTCGGGCTCAGCAAGAGACCCAGTACTTC.

The chain joins TRBV6-1 to TRBJ2-7, with 11 bases matching TRBD1. Germline CDR1 and CDR2: MNHNS and SASEGT. V was pared by 5 bases and J by 1 base, with 4 bases of the junction left unmatched. The CDR3 runs to 15 residues. In nucleotides, the CDR3 is TGTGCCAGCAGTAGGGGGACAGGGGGTTCCTACGAGCAGTACTTC. Amino acids: CASSRGTGGSYEQYF.

The chain couples TRBV7-8 to TRBJ1-3, with unresolved D. With 1 base removed from V and 4 bases from J, the gap between germline ends came to 2 bases. The CDR3 has 12 amino acids. CDR1 is SGHVS, CDR2 FQNEAQ, per germline. The CDR3 sequence is CASSLGGNTIYF. In DNA form, the CDR3 reads TGTGCCAGCAGCTTAGGAGGAAACACCATATATTTT.

This clonotype was recorded a few times. The chain uses TRBV20-1 and TRBJ1-1; D not resolved. CDR3 size: 13 residues. Germline loops: CDR1 DFQATT, CDR2 SNEGSKA (reference sequence). Trimming pared 0 bases from V and 2 bases from J, leaving 7 bases between. CDR3 coding DNA: TGCAGTGCTAGAGATCAACATAACACTGAAGCTTTCTTT. It specifies CSARDQHNTEAFF.

The chain recombines TRBV5-1 with TRBJ2-7; D not certain. V gave up 4 bases and J gave up 5 bases, with 16 bases separating them. There are 14 residues in the CDR3. The germline CDR1 and CDR2 sequences are SGHRS and YFSETQ. The CDR3: CASSPRWPKDEQYF. The CDR3 region has the DNA TGCGCCAGCAGCCCCCGGTGGCCTAAGGACGAGCAGTACTTC.

The CDR3 spells CASSQEAGDEQFF. CDR3 sequence (DNA): TGCGCCAGCAGCCAAGAGGCGGGGGATGAGCAGTTCTTC. The chain employs TRBV4-1 and TRBJ2-1, with TRBD2 matching 7 bases. V lost 0 bases to trimming and J lost 8 bases; unmatched junction nucleotides: 1. Germline assignment: CDR1 MGHRA and CDR2 YSYEKL. CDR3 size: 13 residues.

This clonotype was counted only a few times. This chain links TRBV6-1 with TRBJ1-1; 7 bases agree with TRBD1. The germline V gene encodes CDR1 MNHNS and CDR2 SASEGT. Trimming removed 7 bases from V and 2 bases from J; junction bases left unmatched: 7. CDR3 length: 14 residues. The CDR3 is CASNPTGSNTEAFF. The CDR3 DNA reads TGTGCCAGCAACCCGACAGGGTCTAACACTGAAGCTTTCTTT.

The sample holds a few counts of this clonotype. The V gene is TRBV15, the J gene TRBJ1-6; D might be TRBD1 (6 bases). The V end lost 0 bases, the J end lost 9 bases, and 15 bases lay between the germline ends. Germline V gene sequence: CDR1 LNHNV, CDR2 YYDKDF (reference sequence). The CDR3 runs to 16 residues. The CDR3 coding sequence is TGTGCCACCAGCAGAGATAGGACGGGGGCAGGTTCACCCCTCCACTTT. The encoded protein is CATSRDRTGAGSPLHF.

The genes are TRBV19 and TRBJ1-5; D not certain. The CDR3 length is 15 residues. CDR1 is LNHDA, CDR2 SQIVND, per germline (reference sequence). Trimming cost V 7 bases and J 3 bases, with 16 bases left between them. The DNA for the CDR3 is TGTGCCAGTAAAGCTCTGGGGAGTGACAATCAGCCCCAGCATTTT. Translating gives CASKALGSDNQPQHF.

The chain employs TRBV6-1 and TRBJ2-1; no definite D call. CDR3 length: 14 amino acids. Per the germline V gene, CDR1 is MNHNS and CDR2 is SASEGT. With 8 bases removed from V and 15 bases from J, the gap between germline ends came to 26 bases. The CDR3 protein is CASAVTSGPSIRFF. For the CDR3, the DNA is TGTGCCAGCGCTGTAACCTCGGGTCCTAGTATTCGGTTCTTC.

V usage is TRBV6-2 or TRBV6-3 and J usage is TRBJ2-5; D possibly matches TRBD1 or TRBD2 (6 bases each). V lost 8 bases to trimming and J lost 1 base, with 20 bases between them. Per the germline V gene, CDR1 is MNHEY and CDR2 is SVGEGT. The CDR3 loop spans 16 amino acids. Here the CDR3 reads CASRRSGGGAQETQYF. In nucleotides, the CDR3 is TGTGCCAGCCGTCGGTCCGGGGGCGGCGCCCAAGAGACCCAGTACTTC.

V is TRBV4-2 and J is TRBJ2-7; no clear D. CDR3 length: 12 residues. CDR1 and CDR2 (germline): LGHNA, YNFKEQ. Deletions cut 4 bases from V and 7 bases from J, with 11 bases between. The CDR3 here is CASSRNLGEQYF. CDR3 DNA sequence: TGTGCCAGCAGCCGCAATCTGGGGGAGCAGTACTTC.

The chain recombines TRBV19 with TRBJ1-5; the D gene is possibly TRBD1 (6 bases). V was clipped by 3 bases and J by 0 bases, with 21 bases between them. The CDR3 is 19 amino acids. Germline values: CDR1 LNHDA, CDR2 SQIVND (reference sequence). CDR3 in DNA: TGTGCCAGTAGTATTTCGGGGGCCGCAGCCAAGTATAGCAATCAGCCCCAGCATTTT. Protein product: CASSISGAAAKYSNQPQHF.

This clonotype is deemed large. The chain carries TRBV7-9 and TRBJ1-1; D unresolved. V was shortened by 2 bases and J by 10 bases, with 11 bases between the two germline ends. Germline V lookup: CDR1 SEHNR, CDR2 FQNEAQ (reference sequence). The CDR3 spans 12 residues. DNA of the CDR3: TGTGCCAGCAGCTTAAGGGAGACCCGAGCTTTCTTT. Translated, it gives CASSLRETRAFF. The full variable domain, with the rest looked up from reference TRBV7-9 and TRBJ1-1, is DTGVSQNPRHKITKRGQNVTFRCDPISEHNRLYWYRQTLGQGPEFLTYFQNEAQLEKSRLLSDRFSAERPKGSFSTLEIQRTEQGDSAMYLCASSLRETRAFFGQGTRLTVV.

Note on this clonotype: One end of the junction fails to match germline, which may point to a read error. This chain uses TRBV7-2 with TRBJ2-3; no definite D call. The CDR3 loop spans 12 amino acids. CDR1 and CDR2 (germline): SGHTA, FQGNSA. The CDR3 sequence is CASSLGEHTQYF. The CDR3 bases are TGTGCCAGCAGTTTAGGAGAGCATACGCAGTATTTT. Filled out from reference TRBV7-2 and TRBJ2-3, the complete variable domain reads GAGVSQSPSNKVTEKGKDVELRCDPISGHTALYWYRQSLGQGLEFLIYFQGNSAPDKSGLPSDRFSAERTGGSVSTLTIQRTQQEDSAVYLCASSLGEHTQYFGPGTRLTVL.

V usage is TRBV5-1 and J usage is TRBJ2-7; D is perhaps TRBD1 (5 bases). Trimming removed 0 bases from V and 5 bases from J, with 15 bases in between. The CDR3 totals 15 residues. Germline values: CDR1 SGHRS, CDR2 YFSETQ. This CDR3 reads CASSLGVGRGNEQYF. The CDR3 coding sequence is TGCGCCAGCAGCTTGGGAGTGGGAAGGGGCAACGAGCAGTACTTC.

V usage is TRBV28 and J usage is TRBJ2-1; D is uncertain. This CDR3 has 11 amino acids. Germline loops: CDR1 MDHEN, CDR2 SYDVKM. V was clipped by 5 bases and J by 9 bases, with 8 bases between them. The DNA for the CDR3 is TGTGCCAGCAGTCCACTGACTGAGCAGTTCTTC. The encoded protein is CASSPLTEQFF.